Detailed here is one T cell receptor beta chain. This beta chain turned up in a library designed for alpha chains; as an off-target read, its abundance says little. The time point is: blood at routine non-recurrence follow-up after resection. TCRs were sequenced from unsorted whole RNA of tumor, nontumor lung or PBMC. The record originates from a study of spatial heterogeneity in lung cancer. Via MiXCR, TCRdb re-called the 5' RACE reads, giving one row per CDR3 protein. The data hold 2,400 or so distinct CDR3 sequences, with roughly a quarter observed a single time. CDR3 length equals 13 residues. V was cut by 2 bases and J by 3 bases, with 8 bases left in between. Germline lookup yields CDR1 GTSNPN and CDR2 SVGIG (reference sequence).

The sequencing used PBMCs, collected at follow-up. The chain links TRBV30 to TRBJ1-5, with D possibly TRBD1 on 5 matching bases. This sequence originates from a male donor with early-stage non-small cell lung cancer. CDR3: CAWSWGLNQPQHF. The CDR3 DNA reads as TGTGCCTGGAGTTGGGGACTCAATCAGCCCCAGCATTTT.